What follows describes a single T cell receptor beta chain. The data derive from a study of T cell changes during pregnancy in multiple sclerosis. V was clipped by 4 bases and J by 5 bases; unmatched bases: 6. Germline V gene lookup returns CDR1 MNHNS and CDR2 SASEGT. The CDR3 extends over 15 amino acids. The method was immunoSEQ multiplex PCR; TCRdb's version includes in-frame clones alone and lacks a portion of them. The sample holds roughly 77,000 clones, around nine tenths seen once. This rearrangement joins TRBV6-1 to TRBJ2-3; 10 bases match TRBD2. The sequence was obtained from a female donor with multiple sclerosis, enrolled in a pregnancy study. The material sequenced was peripheral blood, taken in the second trimester of pregnancy. The CDR3 protein is CASSVQRGGRDTQYF. CDR3 coding DNA: TGTGCCAGCAGTGTTCAGCGGGGGGGCAGAGATACGCAGTATTTT.